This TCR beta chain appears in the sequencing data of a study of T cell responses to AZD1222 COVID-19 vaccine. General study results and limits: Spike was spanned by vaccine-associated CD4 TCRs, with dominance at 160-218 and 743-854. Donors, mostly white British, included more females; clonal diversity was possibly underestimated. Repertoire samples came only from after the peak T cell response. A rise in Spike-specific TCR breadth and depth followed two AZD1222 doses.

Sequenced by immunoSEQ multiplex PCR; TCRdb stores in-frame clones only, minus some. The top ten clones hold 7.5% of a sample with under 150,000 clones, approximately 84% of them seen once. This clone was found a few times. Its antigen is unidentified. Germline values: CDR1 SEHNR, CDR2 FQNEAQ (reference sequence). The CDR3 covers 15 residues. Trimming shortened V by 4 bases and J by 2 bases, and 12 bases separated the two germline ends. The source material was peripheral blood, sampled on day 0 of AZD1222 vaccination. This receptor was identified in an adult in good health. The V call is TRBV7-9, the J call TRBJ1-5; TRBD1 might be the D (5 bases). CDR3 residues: CASSSDLQGNQPQHF. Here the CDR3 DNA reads TGTGCCAGCAGCTCCGACTTACAGGGCAATCAGCCCCAGCATTTT.